This T cell receptor beta chain was recorded in a study of blood T cell repertoires in COVID-19. Overall study: Sample material is recorded as cDNA or gDNA derived from T cells, B-cell-depleted T cells, or PBMCs.

Original analysis: Using reference gene primer amplification, nucleated cell counts were estimated. TCRdb keeps only in-frame clones here, not all; method: immunoSEQ multiplex PCR. That table furnishes V, J and clone size, whereas the DNA furnished D and trimming. Of approximately 290,000 clones in the sample, 80% to 85% were seen once. Germline values: CDR1 SGHRS, CDR2 YFSETQ. This CDR3 is built from 17 residues. Trimming at V came to 3 bases and at J to 0 bases, leaving 5 bases not matched to a gene. This sequence originates from a person aged 65-85 years with COVID-19, enrolled during active disease. The material sequenced was peripheral blood. The V gene is TRBV5-1, the J gene TRBJ2-2; 10 bases line up with TRBD2. CDR3 residues: CASSYGLAVSNTGELFF. The DNA of the CDR3 is TGCGCCAGCAGCTACGGACTAGCGGTATCGAACACCGGGGAGCTGTTTTTT.